This entry lists 11 T cell receptor beta chains sequenced from one sample in a study of blood T cell repertoires in COVID-19. Generated by immunoSEQ multiplex PCR, the TCRdb table keeps only in-frame clones and is missing some. The sample has about 110,000 clones, around 84% seen once. Sequenced: peripheral blood. Receptors originate from a woman of 80 years or more with active or convalescent COVID-19.

J is TRBJ2-2 and V is TRBV5-1; the D gene is possibly TRBD2 (5 bases). The CDR3 length is 15 residues. V lost 0 bases and J lost 2, with 8 bases in between. CDR1 is SGHRS and CDR2 is YFSETQ in the germline V gene. CDR3: CASSLARLNTGELFF. CDR3 coding DNA: TGCGCCAGCAGCTTGGCCCGACTAAACACCGGGGAGCTGTTTTTT. Looking up the rest from reference TRBV5-1 and TRBJ2-2 gives the full variable domain: KAGVTQTPRYLIKTRGQQVTLSCSPISGHRSVSWYQQTPGQGLQFLFEYFSETQRNKGNFPGRFSGRQFSNSRSEMNVSTLELGDSALYLCASSLARLNTGELFFGEGSRLTVL.

The chain uses TRBV25-1 and TRBJ2-5; 7 bases align to TRBD2. Per the germline V gene, CDR1 is MGHDK and CDR2 is SYGVNS. This CDR3 has 13 amino acids. J was trimmed by 9 bases and V by 4 bases; bases with no gene match: 8. CDR3 DNA sequence: TGTGCCAGCAGTGCTACCACTCGGGGGGCCCAGTACTTC. Translated, it gives CASSATTRGAQYF.

This rearrangement joins TRBV18 to TRBJ1-3; 7 positions agree with TRBD1. The CDR3 contains 14 residues. V lost 3 bases, J lost 2 bases, and 1 base stayed unmatched. The germline gives CDR1 KGHSH, CDR2 LQKENI. CDR3 sequence: CASSPGTAGNTIYF. The CDR3 DNA reads TGTGCCAGCTCACCTGGGACAGCTGGAAACACCATATATTTT.

The chain combines TRBV9 with TRBJ2-1; TRBD2 might be the D (6 bases). CDR1 is SGDLS and CDR2 is YYNGEE in the germline V gene. The CDR3 totals 14 residues. V was trimmed by 7 bases and J by 7 bases, leaving 18 bases between them. CDR3: CASANRWGGNEQFF. The CDR3 DNA reads TGTGCCAGCGCGAACCGGTGGGGAGGAAATGAGCAGTTCTTC.

The CDR3 DNA is TGTGCCAGCAGCATCGTGGAGTTCCATGGCTACACCTTC. It yields the protein CASSIVEFHGYTF. The chain joins TRBV21-1 to TRBJ1-2. TRBV21-1 is a pseudogene. The CDR3 consists of 13 residues.

This sequence joins TRBV6-5 and TRBJ2-5, with 8 bases matching TRBD1. V was clipped by 0 bases and J by 5 bases; unmatched bases: 5. Germline loops: CDR1 MNHEY, CDR2 SVGAGI. The CDR3 is 15 amino acids. DNA for the CDR3: TGTGCCAGCAGTTACTCCTTCAGGGGGCAGGAGACCCAGTACTTC. Translating gives CASSYSFRGQETQYF.

This chain connects TRBV27 to TRBJ2-1, with TRBD2 identical over 11 bases. Germline-derived CDR1 and CDR2 are MNHEY and SMNVEV (reference sequence). The CDR3 length is 15 residues. Trimming took 6 bases from V and 8 from J; bases not matched to a gene: 9. The CDR3 bases are TGTGCCAGCAGCTTTAGCGGGAGGGCCTCCGATGAGCAGTTCTTC. Its translation: CASSFSGRASDEQFF.

J is TRBJ2-3 and V is TRBV24-1; no clear D gene. V was trimmed by 12 bases and J by 0 bases, leaving 12 bases between them. Germline CDR1 KGHDR, CDR2 SFDVKD. This CDR3 has 13 residues. Here the CDR3 DNA reads TGTGCCGTTACGACACCAAGCACAGATACGCAGTATTTT. Its translation is CAVTTPSTDTQYF.

The chain links TRBV19 to TRBJ2-1; D is undetermined. This CDR3 region has 14 residues. Germline V lookup: CDR1 LNHDA, CDR2 SQIVND (reference sequence). Trimming removed 4 bases from V and 7 bases from J, with 14 bases in between. The CDR3 sequence is CASSNLVWPNEQFF. CDR3 in DNA: TGTGCCAGTAGTAACCTGGTCTGGCCAAATGAGCAGTTCTTC.

The gene calls are TRBV28 and TRBJ1-1, with D tentatively TRBD1 (5 bases). V was clipped by 8 bases and J by 3 bases, with 19 bases between them. Germline V gene data show CDR1 as MDHEN and CDR2 as SYDVKM. The CDR3 is 15 residues long. CDR3 protein: CASGETDWGDTEAFF. For the CDR3, the DNA is TGTGCCAGCGGAGAGACAGATTGGGGGGACACTGAAGCTTTCTTT.

The chain links TRBV9 to TRBJ2-7; 10 bases fit TRBD2. J was trimmed by 3 bases and V by 0 bases; bases with no gene match: 12. The V gene's germline CDR1 is SGDLS and CDR2 YYNGEE. This CDR3 spans 18 amino acids. This chain's CDR3 is CASSVATPGIAGGYEQYF. The CDR3 DNA is TGTGCCAGCAGCGTAGCTACACCGGGGATAGCGGGAGGCTACGAGCAGTACTTC.